This entry lists 26 T cell receptor beta chains sequenced from one sample in a study of technical replicates of blood from a handful of donors. The table came from immunoSEQ multiplex PCR; TCRdb's copy has only in-frame clones and leaves some out. The sample records 85,000 to 100,000 clones, 90% to 97% being singletons. The specimen sequenced was T cells isolated from PBMCs. The receptors here all came from a human donor in good health.

The chain couples TRBV5-1 to TRBJ2-5; possibly TRBD1 for D (6 bases). With 4 bases removed from V and 3 bases from J, the gap between germline ends came to 13 bases. The CDR3 has 14 residues. Germline values: CDR1 SGHRS, CDR2 YFSETQ. The CDR3 nucleotides are TGCGCCAGCAGCCTCCGACAGGAGGAAGAGACCCAGTACTTC. This encodes CASSLRQEEETQYF.

The chain employs TRBV11-3 and TRBJ2-5; TRBD2 matches 9 bases. This CDR3 comprises 17 residues. Germline lookup yields CDR1 SGHNT and CDR2 YENEEA. V shed 5 bases, J shed 2 bases, and the junction held 12 bases outside the gene matches. CDR3 residues: CASSLGATSGAQETQYF. For the CDR3, the DNA is TGTGCCAGCAGCCTAGGGGCGACTAGCGGTGCACAAGAGACCCAGTACTTC.

The genes are TRBV27 and TRBJ1-5; weak D call: TRBD1 (6 bases). The CDR3 runs 15 residues. V was shortened by 4 bases and J by 6 bases, with 16 bases between the two germline ends. Germline V gives CDR1 MNHEY, CDR2 SMNVEV (reference sequence). Here the CDR3 DNA reads TGTGCCAGCAGTTCTTGGAAAGGGGGTGGTCAGCCCCAGCATTTT. It specifies CASSSWKGGGQPQHF.

V is TRBV6-6 and J is TRBJ2-5; TRBD1 agrees at 7 bases. CDR3 length equals 14 residues. The ends lost 2 bases at V and 5 bases at J; junction bases unmatched: 5. Germline V gene data show CDR1 as MNHNY and CDR2 as SVGAGI (reference sequence). This CDR3 is CASSYRGGEETQYF. As DNA, the CDR3 is TGTGCCAGCAGTTACCGAGGGGGCGAGGAGACCCAGTACTTC.

The chain joins TRBV10-1 to TRBJ2-5, with D uncertain. V was shortened by 5 bases and J by 5 bases, with 9 bases between the two germline ends. There are 12 residues in the CDR3. CDR1 is WNHNN and CDR2 is SYGVQD in the germline V gene (reference sequence). CDR3 bases: TGCGCCAGCAGTTACTCAGGCGAGACCCAGTACTTC. Protein: CASSYSGETQYF.

The chain has TRBV6-5 and TRBJ1-1; TRBD1 is a possible D gene (6 bases). Germline CDR1 MNHEY, CDR2 SVGAGI. Deletions cut 3 bases from V and 4 bases from J, with 12 bases between. The CDR3 is 14 amino acids. The chain's CDR3 is CASSYQGFTTEAFF. CDR3 DNA sequence: TGTGCCAGCAGTTATCAGGGGTTTACCACTGAAGCTTTCTTT.

The chain has TRBV7-8 and TRBJ2-1, with 11 bases matching TRBD2. CDR3 size: 15 residues. Germline CDR1 SGHVS, CDR2 FQNEAQ. V lost 4 bases to trimming and J lost 8 bases; unmatched junction nucleotides: 7. CDR3 nucleotide sequence: TGTGCCAGCAGCTCTTTAGCGGGGGGGGGCGATGAGCAGTTCTTC. Amino acid sequence: CASSSLAGGGDEQFF.

This clone has a handful of counts. The V and J genes are TRBV6-1 and TRBJ1-5; D remains ambiguous. The CDR3 sequence is 13 residues long. Germline-derived CDR1 and CDR2 are MNHNS and SASEGT. V was pared by 7 bases and J by 0 bases, with 7 bases between. CDR3 amino acids: CASNSPSNQPQHF. The CDR3 coding sequence is TGTGCCAGCAATAGCCCTAGCAATCAGCCCCAGCATTTT.

The chain combines TRBV7-3 with TRBJ1-1, with D possibly being TRBD1 (6 bases). This CDR3 contains 13 residues. V dropped 3 bases and J dropped 5 bases, with 10 bases sitting between them. Looked up from germline, CDR1 is SGHTA and CDR2 is FQGTGA. CDR3 sequence: CASSFNRVTEAFF. In DNA, the CDR3 is TGTGCCAGCAGCTTTAACAGGGTAACTGAAGCTTTCTTT.

In the case of this clone: The missing conserved phenylalanine or tryptophan at the end of this CDR3 makes a read error likely. The DNA is omitted, as the CDR3 cannot be located on it reliably, and the CDR3 follows TCRdb's listing. V and J are TRBV28 and TRBJ1-1; the D call TRBD1 from the table was never checked on the DNA. A total of 8 residues make up the CDR3, ends included. Germline V gives CDR1 MDHEN, CDR2 SYDVKM. The CDR3 reads CASTHGTR.

V is TRBV18 and J is TRBJ2-1; TRBD2 might be the D (5 bases). The V gene lost 4 bases and the J gene lost 0 bases, with 10 bases spanning the gap. In germline, CDR1 is KGHSH, CDR2 LQKENI. The CDR3 spans 15 residues. The CDR3 region has the DNA TGTGCCAGCTCACAGCCGGGGAGCTCCTACAATGAGCAGTTCTTC. It is translated as CASSQPGSSYNEQFF.

The chain is built from TRBV18 and TRBJ2-7; possibly TRBD2 for D (6 bases). CDR3 length: 14 amino acids. Germline lookup yields CDR1 KGHSH and CDR2 LQKENI. Deletions cut 0 bases from V and 5 bases from J, with 11 bases between. CDR3 amino acids: CASSPPSGDHEQYF. CDR3 in DNA: TGTGCCAGCTCACCACCGTCGGGAGACCACGAGCAGTACTTC.

As DNA, the CDR3 is TGTGCCAGCAGTTTAGGCACTACGGGCAATGAGCAGTTCTTC. It specifies CASSLGTTGNEQFF. The rearrangement uses TRBV27 and TRBJ2-1; D remains ambiguous. Germline lookup yields CDR1 MNHEY and CDR2 SMNVEV (reference sequence). CDR3 length: 14 residues. V was shortened by 2 bases and J by 6 bases, with 11 bases between the two germline ends.

The rearrangement uses TRBV27 and TRBJ2-3; D is unclear. The V end was cut by 5 bases, the J end by 7 bases, with 16 bases between. Germline-derived CDR1 and CDR2 are MNHEY and SMNVEV (reference sequence). There are 14 residues in the CDR3. CDR3 DNA: TGTGCCAGCAGTCCCCGAGAATGGTTAAATACGCAGTATTTT. Protein product: CASSPREWLNTQYF.

The J gene is TRBJ1-3, the V gene TRBV29-1; D is ambiguous. This CDR3 spans 12 amino acids. The germline CDR1 and CDR2 sequences are SQVTM and ANQGSEA. The V and J ends lost 4 bases and 7 bases respectively, with 11 bases between them. The CDR3 loop reads CSVGGPGNTIYF. As DNA, the CDR3 is TGCAGCGTTGGCGGGCCCGGGAACACCATATATTTT.

In nucleotides, the CDR3 is TGTGCCTGGACTCACCTATCCGGGACAGCGAATGAAAAACTGTTTTTT. It yields the protein CAWTHLSGTANEKLFF. The chain combines TRBV30 with TRBJ1-4; 7 bases line up with TRBD1. V lost 4 bases and J lost 5; bases outside the gene matches: 13. This CDR3 region has 16 residues. CDR1 and CDR2 from the germline V gene are GTSNPN and SVGIG (reference sequence).

The rearrangement joins TRBV15 to TRBJ2-3; 9 bases are a match to TRBD1. The CDR3 has 17 residues. The V and J ends lost 0 bases and 5 bases, in that order; junction bases with no gene match: 9. CDR1 is LNHNV and CDR2 is YYDKDF in the germline V gene (reference sequence). The CDR3 DNA follows: TGTGCCACCAGCAGAGATATCCGCAGGGACAGGGAAGATACGCAGTATTTT. This sequence encodes CATSRDIRRDREDTQYF.

The CDR3 coding sequence is TGTGCCAGCAGCTCCCTGGGGGGGTCCTACGAGCAGTACTTC. Translation: CASSSLGGSYEQYF. The V call is TRBV7-9, the J call TRBJ2-7; 7 bases match TRBD2. Per the germline V gene, CDR1 is SEHNR and CDR2 is FQNEAQ (reference sequence). V lost 4 bases and J lost 1; bases outside the gene matches: 4. CDR3 length: 14 residues.

The V gene is TRBV5-1, the J gene TRBJ2-3; 8 nucleotides line up with TRBD2. The CDR3 spans 15 residues. V lost 0 bases to trimming and J lost 4 bases; unmatched junction nucleotides: 4. Germline CDR1 reads SGHRS; CDR2 reads YFSETQ. CDR3 DNA sequence: TGCGCCAGCAGCTTGGTCGGGACTAGTTCAGATACGCAGTATTTT. Translated: CASSLVGTSSDTQYF.

V is TRBV10-3 and J is TRBJ1-4; 9 nucleotides agree with TRBD1. This CDR3 comprises 13 residues. CDR1 is ENHRY, CDR2 SYGVKD, per germline. J gave up 15 bases and V 2 bases, and 7 bases lay outside the gene matches. Written as DNA, the CDR3 is TGTGCCATCAGTGAGGAACCCGGGACAGGGTTGTTTTTT. Encoded protein: CAISEEPGTGLFF.

The chain employs TRBV29-1 and TRBJ1-2; perhaps TRBD1 as D (5 bases). Per the germline V gene, CDR1 is SQVTM and CDR2 is ANQGSEA. V lost 6 bases to trimming and J lost 5 bases, with 25 bases between them. The CDR3 is 16 amino acids. The CDR3 region is CSVANWGLHGRYGYTF. The CDR3 DNA reads as TGCAGCGTCGCGAACTGGGGCCTACATGGTCGGTATGGCTACACCTTC. The full variable domain, its missing parts supplied by reference TRBV29-1 and TRBJ1-2, is SAVISQKPSRDICQRGTSLTIQCQVDSQVTMMFWYRQQPGQSLTLIATANQGSEATYESGFVIDKFPISRPNLTFSTLTVSNMSPEDSSIYLCSVANWGLHGRYGYTFGSGTRLTVV.

This clone appeared once. The rearrangement joins TRBV5-5 to TRBJ2-7; 11 bases are a match to TRBD1. After removal of 3 bases from V and 6 bases from J, the junction contained 11 bases not matched to a gene. CDR1 and CDR2 from the germline V gene are SGHKS and YYEKEE (reference sequence). The CDR3 is 16 amino acids. CDR3 sequence: CASSWDSGQGAGEQYF. CDR3 bases: TGTGCCAGCAGCTGGGACTCCGGACAGGGGGCGGGCGAGCAGTACTTC.

The rearrangement uses TRBV30 and TRBJ1-6, with 8 bases that match TRBD1. CDR1 is GTSNPN, CDR2 SVGIG, per germline (reference sequence). V lost 4 bases and J lost 11; bases outside the gene matches: 16. The CDR3 contains 16 residues. In DNA, the CDR3 is TGTGCCTGGACAGTCGGACAGGGTGGGCTCGGGACACCCCTCCACTTT. Translation gives CAWTVGQGGLGTPLHF.

This chain joins TRBV29-1 and TRBJ2-5, with D maybe TRBD1 (5 bases). Germline CDR1 is SQVTM and CDR2 is ANQGSEA. Trimming removed 7 bases at V and 4 bases at J, with 13 bases between. The CDR3 sequence is 12 residues long. CDR3 region: CSAEDTGETQYF. For the CDR3, the DNA is TGCAGCGCCGAGGACACGGGAGAGACCCAGTACTTC.

The V and J genes are TRBV4-1 and TRBJ2-7; the match to TRBD1 covers 9 bases. Losses at the gene ends were 4 bases for V and 2 bases for J; bases not matched to a gene: 3. Per the germline V gene, CDR1 is MGHRA and CDR2 is YSYEKL. This CDR3 has 14 residues. In nucleotides, the CDR3 is TGCGCCAGCAGCCCGTGGACAGGGGCCTACGAGCAGTACTTC. It specifies CASSPWTGAYEQYF.

The chain uses TRBV18 and TRBJ1-2; 9 nucleotides line up with TRBD1. The germline gives CDR1 KGHSH, CDR2 LQKENI. Trimming at V came to 3 bases and at J to 6 bases, leaving 2 bases not matched to a gene. CDR3 length equals 13 residues. CDR3 in amino acids: CASSPRDRDGYTF. The CDR3 DNA is TGTGCCAGCTCACCTCGGGACAGGGATGGCTACACCTTC.